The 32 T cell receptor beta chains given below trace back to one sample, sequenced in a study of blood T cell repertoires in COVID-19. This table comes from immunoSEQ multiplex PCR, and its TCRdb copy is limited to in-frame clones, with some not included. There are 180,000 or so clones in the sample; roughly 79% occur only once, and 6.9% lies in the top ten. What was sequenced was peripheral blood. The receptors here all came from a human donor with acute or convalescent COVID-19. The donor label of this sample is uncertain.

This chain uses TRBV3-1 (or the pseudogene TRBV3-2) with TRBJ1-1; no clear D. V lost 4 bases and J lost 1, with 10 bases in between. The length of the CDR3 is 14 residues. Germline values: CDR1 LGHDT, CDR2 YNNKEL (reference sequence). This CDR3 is CASSLQAPNTEAFF. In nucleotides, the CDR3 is TGTGCCAGCAGCCTCCAAGCTCCGAACACTGAAGCTTTCTTT.

The CDR3 region has the DNA TGTGCCAGCAGCTGGGGACTAGCGGGAGGTAATGAGCAGTTCTTC. Translating it yields CASSWGLAGGNEQFF. The rearrangement uses TRBV5-4 and TRBJ2-1; TRBD2 aligns across 15 bases. The germline V gene has CDR1 SGHNT and CDR2 YYREEE (reference sequence). The CDR3 extends over 15 amino acids. The J segment lost 7 bases and the V segment lost 3 bases, leaving 2 bases of the junction unmatched.

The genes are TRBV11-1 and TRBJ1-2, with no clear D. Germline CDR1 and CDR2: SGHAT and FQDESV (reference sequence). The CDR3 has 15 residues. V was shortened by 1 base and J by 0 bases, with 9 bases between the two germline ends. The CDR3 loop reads CASSLEPKTNYGYTF. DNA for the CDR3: TGTGCCAGCAGCTTAGAGCCAAAAACTAACTATGGCTACACCTTC.

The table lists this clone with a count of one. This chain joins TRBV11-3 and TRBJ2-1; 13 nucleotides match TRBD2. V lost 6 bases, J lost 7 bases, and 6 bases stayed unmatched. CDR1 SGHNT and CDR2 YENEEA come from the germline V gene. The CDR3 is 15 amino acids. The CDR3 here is CASRAGLAGSNEQFF. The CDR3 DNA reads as TGTGCCAGCAGGGCGGGACTAGCGGGATCGAATGAGCAGTTCTTC. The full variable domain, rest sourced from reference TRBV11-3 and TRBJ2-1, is EAGVVQSPRYKIIEKKQPVAFWCNPISGHNTLYWYLQNLGQGPELLIRYENEEAVDDSQLPKDRFSAERLKGVDSTLKIQPAELGDSAVYLCASRAGLAGSNEQFFGPGTRLTVL.

The CDR3 sequence: CASSQRQGFGYTF. CDR3 nucleotide sequence: TGTGCCAGCAGTCAAAGACAGGGGTTTGGCTACACCTTC. The V and J genes are TRBV12-3 or TRBV12-4 and TRBJ1-2; the match to TRBD1 covers 8 bases. CDR3 length: 13 amino acids. Trimming at V came to 5 bases and at J to 7 bases, leaving 6 bases not matched to a gene.

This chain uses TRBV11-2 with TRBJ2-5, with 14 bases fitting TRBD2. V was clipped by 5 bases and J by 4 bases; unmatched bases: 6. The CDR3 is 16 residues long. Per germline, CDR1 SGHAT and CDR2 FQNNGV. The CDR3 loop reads CASSQTSGRAAETQYF. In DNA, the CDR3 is TGTGCCAGCAGCCAGACTAGCGGGAGGGCGGCAGAGACCCAGTACTTC.

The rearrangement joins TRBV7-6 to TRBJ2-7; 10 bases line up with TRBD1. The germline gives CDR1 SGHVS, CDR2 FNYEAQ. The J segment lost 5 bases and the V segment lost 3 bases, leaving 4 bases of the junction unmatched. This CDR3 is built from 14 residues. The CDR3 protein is CASSFRQGAHEQYF. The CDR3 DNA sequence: TGTGCCAGCAGCTTTCGACAGGGGGCTCACGAGCAGTACTTC.

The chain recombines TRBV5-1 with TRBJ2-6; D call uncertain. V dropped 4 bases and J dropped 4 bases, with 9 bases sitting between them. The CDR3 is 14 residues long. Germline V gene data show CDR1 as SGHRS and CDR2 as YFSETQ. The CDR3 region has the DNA TGCGCCAGCAGCGTCCGGGTCGGGGCCAACGTCCTGACTTTC. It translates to CASSVRVGANVLTF.

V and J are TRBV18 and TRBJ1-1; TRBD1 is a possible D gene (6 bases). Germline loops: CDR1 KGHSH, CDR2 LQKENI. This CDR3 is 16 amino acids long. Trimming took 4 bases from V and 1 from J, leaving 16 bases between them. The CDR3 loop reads CASSRLEVGGNTEAFF. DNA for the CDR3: TGTGCCAGCTCACGCTTGGAGGTAGGGGGGAACACTGAAGCTTTCTTT. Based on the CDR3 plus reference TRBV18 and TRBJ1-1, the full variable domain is NAGVMQNPRHLVRRRGQEARLRCSPMKGHSHVYWYRQLPEEGLKFMVYLQKENIIDESGMPKERFSAEFPKEGPSILRIQQVVRGDSAAYFCASSRLEVGGNTEAFFGQGTRLTVV.

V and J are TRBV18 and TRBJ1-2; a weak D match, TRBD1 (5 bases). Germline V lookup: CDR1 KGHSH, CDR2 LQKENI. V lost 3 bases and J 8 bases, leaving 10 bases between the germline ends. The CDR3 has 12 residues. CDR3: CASSPGLGGYTF. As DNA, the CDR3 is TGTGCCAGCTCACCGGGACTCGGGGGCTACACCTTC.

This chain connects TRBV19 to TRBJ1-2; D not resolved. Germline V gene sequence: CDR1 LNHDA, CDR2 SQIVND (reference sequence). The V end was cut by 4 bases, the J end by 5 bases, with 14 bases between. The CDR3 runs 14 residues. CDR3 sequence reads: CASSSLTVAYGYTF. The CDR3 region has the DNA TGTGCCAGTAGTAGCCTAACAGTTGCTTATGGCTACACCTTC.

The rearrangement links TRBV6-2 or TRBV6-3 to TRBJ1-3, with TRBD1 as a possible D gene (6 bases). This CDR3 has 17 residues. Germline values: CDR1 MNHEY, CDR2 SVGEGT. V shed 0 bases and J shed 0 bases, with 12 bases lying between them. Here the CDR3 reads CASSYSPDRNSGNTIYF. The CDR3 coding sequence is TGTGCCAGCAGTTACTCACCCGACAGGAACTCTGGAAACACCATATATTTT.

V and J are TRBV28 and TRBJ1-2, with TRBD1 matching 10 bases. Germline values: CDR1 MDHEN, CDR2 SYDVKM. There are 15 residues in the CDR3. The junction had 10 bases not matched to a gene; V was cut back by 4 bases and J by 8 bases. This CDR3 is CASSSTRQGARGYTF. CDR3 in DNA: TGTGCCAGCAGTTCAACCCGACAGGGGGCTCGGGGCTACACCTTC.

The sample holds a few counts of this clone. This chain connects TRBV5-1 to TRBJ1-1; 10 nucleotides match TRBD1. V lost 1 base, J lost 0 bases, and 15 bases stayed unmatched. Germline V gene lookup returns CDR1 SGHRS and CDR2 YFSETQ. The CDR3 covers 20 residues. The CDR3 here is CASSLSGTGVAVEVNTEAFF. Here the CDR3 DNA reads TGCGCCAGCAGCTTGTCTGGGACAGGGGTGGCGGTTGAAGTGAACACTGAAGCTTTCTTT.

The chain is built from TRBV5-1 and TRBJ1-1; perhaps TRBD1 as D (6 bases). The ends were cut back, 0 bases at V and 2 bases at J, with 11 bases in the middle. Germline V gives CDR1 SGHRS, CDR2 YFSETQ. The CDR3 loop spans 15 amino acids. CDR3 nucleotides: TGCGCCAGCAGCTTGGAAGGGGGTTCCAACACTGAAGCTTTCTTT. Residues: CASSLEGGSNTEAFF.

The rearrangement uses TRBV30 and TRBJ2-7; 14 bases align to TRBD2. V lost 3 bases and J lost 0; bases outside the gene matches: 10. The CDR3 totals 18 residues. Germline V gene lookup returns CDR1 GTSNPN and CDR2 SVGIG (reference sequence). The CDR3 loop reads CAWRRGLAGEWLSYEQYF. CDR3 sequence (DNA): TGTGCCTGGAGGAGGGGACTAGCGGGAGAGTGGCTCTCCTACGAGCAGTACTTC.

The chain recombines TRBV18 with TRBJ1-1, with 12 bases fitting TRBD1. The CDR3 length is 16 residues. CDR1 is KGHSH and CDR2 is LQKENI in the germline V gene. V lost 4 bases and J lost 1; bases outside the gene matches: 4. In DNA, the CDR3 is TGTGCCAGCTCACGGGACAGGGGGCTTTGGAACACTGAAGCTTTCTTT. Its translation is CASSRDRGLWNTEAFF.

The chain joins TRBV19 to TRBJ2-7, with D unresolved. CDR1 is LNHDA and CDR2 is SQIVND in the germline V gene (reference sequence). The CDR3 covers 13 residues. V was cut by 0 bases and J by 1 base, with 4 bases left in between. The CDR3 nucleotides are TGTGCCAGTAGTATAGACCCATCCTACGAGCAGTACTTC. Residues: CASSIDPSYEQYF.

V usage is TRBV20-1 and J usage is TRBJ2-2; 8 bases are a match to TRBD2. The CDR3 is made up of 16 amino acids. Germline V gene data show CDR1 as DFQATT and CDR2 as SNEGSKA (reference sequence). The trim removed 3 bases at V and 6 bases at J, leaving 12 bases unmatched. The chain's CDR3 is CSASPTGTSISGELFF. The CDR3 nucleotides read TGCAGTGCTAGTCCCACCGGGACTAGTATTTCCGGGGAGCTGTTTTTT.

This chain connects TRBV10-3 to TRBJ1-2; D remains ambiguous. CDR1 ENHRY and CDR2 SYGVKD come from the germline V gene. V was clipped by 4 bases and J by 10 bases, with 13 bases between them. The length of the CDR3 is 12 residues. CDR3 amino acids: CAISATEASYTF. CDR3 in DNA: TGTGCCATCAGTGCGACGGAGGCATCCTACACCTTC.

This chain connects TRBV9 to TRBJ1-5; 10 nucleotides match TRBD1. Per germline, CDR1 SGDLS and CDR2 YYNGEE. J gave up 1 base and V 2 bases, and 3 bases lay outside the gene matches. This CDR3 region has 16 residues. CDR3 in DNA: TGTGCCAGCAGCGTGGGACAGGGGACAAGCAATCAGCCCCAGCATTTT. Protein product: CASSVGQGTSNQPQHF. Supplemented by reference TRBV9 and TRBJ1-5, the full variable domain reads DSGVTQTPKHLITATGQRVTLRCSPRSGDLSVYWYQQSLDQGLQFLIQYYNGEERAKGNILERFSAQQFPDLHSELNLSSLELGDSALYFCASSVGQGTSNQPQHFGDGTRLSIL.

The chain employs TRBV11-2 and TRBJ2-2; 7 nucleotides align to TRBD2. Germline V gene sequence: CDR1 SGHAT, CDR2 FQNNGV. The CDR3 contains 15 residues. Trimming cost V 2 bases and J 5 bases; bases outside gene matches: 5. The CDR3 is CASSLLGLETGELFF. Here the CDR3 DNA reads TGTGCCAGCAGCTTACTTGGACTAGAGACCGGGGAGCTGTTTTTT.

The CDR3 nucleotides read TGTGCCAGCAGTGAGGTCGGTGACACTGAAGCTTTCTTT. Encoded protein: CASSEVGDTEAFF. The rearrangement links TRBV2 to TRBJ1-1; D call uncertain. Trimming pared 3 bases from V and 3 bases from J, leaving 8 bases between. CDR1 and CDR2 (germline): SNHLY, FYNNEI. The CDR3 extends over 13 amino acids.

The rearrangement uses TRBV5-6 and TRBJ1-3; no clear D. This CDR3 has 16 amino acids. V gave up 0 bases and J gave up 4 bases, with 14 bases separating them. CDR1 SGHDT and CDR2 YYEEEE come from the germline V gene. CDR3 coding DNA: TGTGCCAGCAGCTTGGATCCCCGGGGAACAGGAAACACCATATATTTT. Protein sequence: CASSLDPRGTGNTIYF.

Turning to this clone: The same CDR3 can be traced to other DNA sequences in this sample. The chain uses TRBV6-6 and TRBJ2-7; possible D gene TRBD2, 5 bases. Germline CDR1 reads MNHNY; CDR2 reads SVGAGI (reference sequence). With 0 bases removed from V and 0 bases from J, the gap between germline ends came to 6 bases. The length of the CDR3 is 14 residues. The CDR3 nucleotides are TGTGCCAGCAGTTACTCGGGGAGCTCCTACGAGCAGTACTTC. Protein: CASSYSGSSYEQYF.

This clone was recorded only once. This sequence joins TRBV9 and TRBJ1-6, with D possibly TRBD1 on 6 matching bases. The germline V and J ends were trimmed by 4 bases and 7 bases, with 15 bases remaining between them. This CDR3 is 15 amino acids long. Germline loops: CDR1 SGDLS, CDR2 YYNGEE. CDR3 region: CASSPGGGPNSPLHF. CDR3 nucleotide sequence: TGTGCCAGCAGCCCCGGCGGGGGGCCGAATTCACCCCTCCACTTT.

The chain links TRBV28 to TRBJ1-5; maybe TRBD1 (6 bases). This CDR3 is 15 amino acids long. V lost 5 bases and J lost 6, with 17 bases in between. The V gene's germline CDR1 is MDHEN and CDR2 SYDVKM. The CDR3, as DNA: TGTGCCAGCAGTGGAGACAGGTTGGCAACTCAGCCCCAGCATTTT. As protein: CASSGDRLATQPQHF.

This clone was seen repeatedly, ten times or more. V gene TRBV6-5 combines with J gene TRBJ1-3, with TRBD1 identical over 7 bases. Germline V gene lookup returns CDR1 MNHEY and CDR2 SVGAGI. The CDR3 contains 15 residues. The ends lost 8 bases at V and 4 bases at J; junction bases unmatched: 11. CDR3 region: CASQGGSVGGNTIYF. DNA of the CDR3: TGTGCCAGCCAGGGGGGCTCGGTGGGCGGAAACACCATATATTTT.

CDR3 protein: CASSLRRENTGELFF. In DNA, the CDR3 is TGTGCCAGCAGCTTGCGGCGGGAGAACACCGGGGAGCTGTTTTTT. This chain uses TRBV5-8 with TRBJ2-2, with D possibly being TRBD2 (6 bases). V was pared by 1 base and J by 1 base, with 8 bases between. There are 15 residues in the CDR3. The germline V gene encodes CDR1 SGHTS and CDR2 YDEGEE.

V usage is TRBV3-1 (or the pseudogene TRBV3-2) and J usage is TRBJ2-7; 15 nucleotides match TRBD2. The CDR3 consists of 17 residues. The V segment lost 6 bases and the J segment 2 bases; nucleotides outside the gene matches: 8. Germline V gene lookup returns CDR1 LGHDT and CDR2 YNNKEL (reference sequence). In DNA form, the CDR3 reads TGTGCCAGCAGTCGGACTAGCGGGAGGGCCGTCGCCTACGAGCAGTACTTC. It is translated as CASSRTSGRAVAYEQYF.

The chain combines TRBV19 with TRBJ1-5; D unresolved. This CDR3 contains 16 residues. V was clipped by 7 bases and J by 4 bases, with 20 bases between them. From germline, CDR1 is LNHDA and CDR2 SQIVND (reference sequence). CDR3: CASTPSERLGNQPQHF. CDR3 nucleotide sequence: TGTGCCAGTACCCCCTCGGAAAGGCTAGGTAATCAGCCCCAGCATTTT.

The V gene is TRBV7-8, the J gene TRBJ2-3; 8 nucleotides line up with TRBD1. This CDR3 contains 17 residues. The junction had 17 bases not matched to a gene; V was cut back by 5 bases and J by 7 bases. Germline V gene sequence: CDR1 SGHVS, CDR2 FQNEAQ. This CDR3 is CASSVSRGTGGTNTQYF. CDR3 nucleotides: TGTGCCAGCAGCGTGAGTCGCGGGACAGGTGGGACCAATACGCAGTATTTT.